The table lists the clone carrying this TCR beta chain with a few counts. Its matching antigen is unknown. V was trimmed by 3 bases and J by 1 base, leaving 11 bases between them. Per germline, CDR1 KGHDR and CDR2 SFDVKD. The CDR3 has 15 amino acids. This record comes from a study of response to subunit inactivated influenza vaccine. One entry per CDR3 protein, called by TCRdb with MiXCR from the RT-PCR reads. The sample records more than 450,000 distinct CDR3 sequences, approximately 10% being singletons. Study-wide points: It was suggested by the authors that few new T cells are recruited by each seasonal influenza vaccination.

Sequenced material: PBMCs from blood, taken on the day of vaccination. V gene TRBV24-1 combines with J gene TRBJ2-5; either TRBD1 or TRBD2 may fit D (5 bases each). This clonotype was obtained from a man aged 50-59 years who received an inactivated influenza vaccine. CDR3 in amino acids: CATSDLRDGQETQYF. Here the CDR3 DNA reads TGTGCCACCAGTGATCTTCGGGACGGCCAAGAGACCCAGTACTTC.